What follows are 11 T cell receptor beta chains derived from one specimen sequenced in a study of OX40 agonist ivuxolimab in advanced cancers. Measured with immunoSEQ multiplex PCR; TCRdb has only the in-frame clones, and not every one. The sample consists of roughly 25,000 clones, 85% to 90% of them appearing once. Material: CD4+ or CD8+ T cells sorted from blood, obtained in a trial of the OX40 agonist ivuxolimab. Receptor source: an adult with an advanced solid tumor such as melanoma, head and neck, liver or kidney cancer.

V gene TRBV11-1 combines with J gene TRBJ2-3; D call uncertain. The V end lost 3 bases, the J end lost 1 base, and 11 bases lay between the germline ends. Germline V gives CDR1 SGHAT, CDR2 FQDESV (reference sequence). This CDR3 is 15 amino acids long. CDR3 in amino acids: CASSFPGMGTDTQYF. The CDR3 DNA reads TGTGCCAGCAGCTTCCCGGGCATGGGCACAGATACGCAGTATTTT. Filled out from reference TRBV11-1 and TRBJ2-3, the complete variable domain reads EAEVAQSPRYKITEKSQAVAFWCDPISGHATLYWYRQILGQGPELLVQFQDESVVDDSQLPKDRFSAERLKGVDSTLKIQPAELGDSAMYLCASSFPGMGTDTQYFGPGTRLTVL.

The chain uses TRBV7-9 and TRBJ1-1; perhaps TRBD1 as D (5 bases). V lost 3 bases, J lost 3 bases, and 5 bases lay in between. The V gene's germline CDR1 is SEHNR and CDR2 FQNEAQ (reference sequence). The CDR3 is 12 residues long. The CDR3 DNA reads TGTGCCAGCAGCTTCAGGGACACTGAAGCTTTCTTT. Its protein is CASSFRDTEAFF.

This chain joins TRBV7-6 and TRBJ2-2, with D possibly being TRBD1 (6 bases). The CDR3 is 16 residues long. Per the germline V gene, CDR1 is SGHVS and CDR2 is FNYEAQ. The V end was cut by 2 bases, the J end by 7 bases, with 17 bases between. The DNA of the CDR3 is TGTGCCAGCAGCTTATTCGGCCCCAGGGGCCACGGGGAGCTGTTTTTT. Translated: CASSLFGPRGHGELFF.

The CDR3 sequence: CASSLLMGKETQYF. The CDR3 coding sequence is TGTGCCAGCAGCTTATTAATGGGGAAGGAGACCCAGTACTTC. The chain is built from TRBV7-9 and TRBJ2-5; D gene uncertain. The CDR3 loop spans 14 amino acids. Trimming pared 2 bases from V and 5 bases from J, leaving 12 bases between. The V gene's germline CDR1 is SEHNR and CDR2 FQNEAQ (reference sequence).

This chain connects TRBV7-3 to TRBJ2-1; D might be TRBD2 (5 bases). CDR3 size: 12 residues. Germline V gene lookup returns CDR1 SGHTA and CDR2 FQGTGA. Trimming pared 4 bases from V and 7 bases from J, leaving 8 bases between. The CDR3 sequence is CASSSLENEQFF. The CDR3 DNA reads TGTGCCAGCAGCTCACTAGAGAATGAGCAGTTCTTC.

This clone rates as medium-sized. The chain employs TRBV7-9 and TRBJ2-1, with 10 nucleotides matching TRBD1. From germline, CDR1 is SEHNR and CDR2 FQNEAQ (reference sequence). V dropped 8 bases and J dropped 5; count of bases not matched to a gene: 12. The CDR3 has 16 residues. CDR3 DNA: TGTGCCAGCGTCCAAGAGGACAGGGGGTGGGACAATGAGCAGTTCTTC. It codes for CASVQEDRGWDNEQFF.

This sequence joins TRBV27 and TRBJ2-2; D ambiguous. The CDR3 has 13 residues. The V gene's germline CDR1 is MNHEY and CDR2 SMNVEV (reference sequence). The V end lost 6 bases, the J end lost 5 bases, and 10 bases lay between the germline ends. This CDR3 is CASRELRTGELFF. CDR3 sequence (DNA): TGTGCCAGCAGGGAACTTCGGACCGGGGAGCTGTTTTTT.

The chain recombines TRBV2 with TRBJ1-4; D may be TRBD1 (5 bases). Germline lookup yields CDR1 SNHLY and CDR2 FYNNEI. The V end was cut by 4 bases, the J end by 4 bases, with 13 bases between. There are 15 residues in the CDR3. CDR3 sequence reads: CASSVTDTYNEKLFF. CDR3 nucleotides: TGTGCCAGCAGTGTGACAGACACATATAATGAAAAACTGTTTTTT.

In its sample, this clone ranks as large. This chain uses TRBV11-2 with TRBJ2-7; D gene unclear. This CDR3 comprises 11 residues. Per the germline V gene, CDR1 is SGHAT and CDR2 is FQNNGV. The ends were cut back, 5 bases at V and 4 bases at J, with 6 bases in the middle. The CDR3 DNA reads TGTGCCAGCAGCCTTTTATACGAGCAGTACTTC. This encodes CASSLLYEQYF. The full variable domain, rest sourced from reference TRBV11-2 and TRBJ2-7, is EAGVAQSPRYKIIEKRQSVAFWCNPISGHATLYWYQQILGQGPKLLIQFQNNGVVDDSQLPKDRFSAERLKGVDSTLKIQPAKLEDSAVYLCASSLLYEQYFGPGTRLTVT.

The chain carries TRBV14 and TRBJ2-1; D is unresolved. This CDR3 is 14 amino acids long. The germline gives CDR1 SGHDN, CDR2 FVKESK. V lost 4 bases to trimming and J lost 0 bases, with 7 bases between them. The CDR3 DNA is TGTGCCAGCAGCCTTCTCAGCTCCTACAATGAGCAGTTCTTC. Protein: CASSLLSSYNEQFF.

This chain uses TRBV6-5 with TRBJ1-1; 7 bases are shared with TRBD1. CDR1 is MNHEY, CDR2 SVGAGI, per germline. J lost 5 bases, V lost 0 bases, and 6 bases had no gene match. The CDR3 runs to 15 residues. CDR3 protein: CASSYSQGSLTEAFF. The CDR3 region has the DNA TGTGCCAGCAGTTACTCACAGGGGAGCTTGACTGAAGCTTTCTTT.